The clone carrying this T cell receptor (beta chain) appeared many times. The antigen is unknown. The germline gives CDR1 MNHNS, CDR2 SASEGT. The J segment lost 6 bases and the V segment lost 2 bases, leaving 7 bases of the junction unmatched. The CDR3 loop spans 15 amino acids. These data belong to a study of T cell repertoires in cytomegalovirus infection. Looking at the study overall: In the study, CMV epitopes included recently identified HLA-C-restricted and well-studied HLA-B-restricted ones. Public TCR beta signature analysis indicated the presence of both CMV infection and matching HLA type. Regarding the study as a whole: HLA-C-restricted CMV clonotypes gave the most frequent clonotype in two of eight donors.

TCRdb itself ran the reads through MiXCR, one entry per CDR3 protein. The sample lists 80,000 or so distinct CDR3 sequences; 35% to 45% were seen once. This TCR was sampled from a human donor in good health (CMV status not recorded). Some clones in this sample may be carry-over from other donors' samples. This chain links TRBV6-1 with TRBJ1-5, with 7 bases lining up with TRBD1. Specimen: CD8+ T cells from cultured PBMCs, collected from culture after CMV antigen stimulation. CDR3 amino acids: CASSEIGGGGQPQHF. The CDR3 DNA is TGTGCCAGCAGTGAAATAGGGGGCGGCGGTCAGCCCCAGCATTTT.